Shown below are 29 T cell receptor beta chains from a single sample sequenced in a study of identical twins. One entry per CDR3 protein, called by TCRdb with MiXCR from the 5' RACE reads. The sample lists 600,000 to 800,000 distinct CDR3 sequences, 21% occurring once. These same data were also listed under a study on T cells expressing NK-cell markers.

Input material: PBMCs. These receptors originate from a woman younger than 30 in good health.

Only a few counts were recorded for this clonotype. The chain uses TRBV20-1 and TRBJ2-7; tentatively, D is TRBD1 (6 bases). Germline CDR1 is DFQATT and CDR2 is SNEGSKA (reference sequence). Trimming shortened V by 4 bases and J by 0 bases, and 10 bases separated the two germline ends. The CDR3 is made up of 13 amino acids. CDR3 sequence: CSANGQTSYEQYF. CDR3 coding DNA: TGCAGTGCTAACGGACAGACCTCCTACGAGCAGTACTTC.

Only a few counts were recorded for this clonotype. The V and J genes are TRBV5-6 and TRBJ2-1, with 7 positions matching TRBD1. The CDR3 covers 16 residues. J gave up 2 bases and V 4 bases, and 9 bases lay outside the gene matches. Germline loops: CDR1 SGHDT, CDR2 YYEEEE. The CDR3 region is CASSVIDRDAYNEQFF. The CDR3 DNA sequence: TGTGCCAGCAGCGTCATAGACAGGGACGCCTACAATGAGCAGTTCTTC.

This clonotype was picked up a small number of times. The V call is TRBV5-6, the J call TRBJ1-5; no reliable D call. The V gene lost 3 bases and the J gene lost 1 base, with 14 bases spanning the gap. CDR1 is SGHDT, CDR2 YYEEEE, per germline. This CDR3 contains 16 residues. The CDR3 DNA reads TGTGCCAGCAGCTCCTCCCACCGGTCGAGCAATCAGCCCCAGCATTTT. Encoded protein: CASSSSHRSSNQPQHF.

This clonotype has only one observation. Given a much more abundant clone one base away, this may be a read error. This rearrangement joins TRBV27 to TRBJ1-5, with D maybe TRBD1 (5 bases). Germline V gene lookup returns CDR1 MNHEY and CDR2 SMNVEV (reference sequence). Trimming took off 2 bases at V and 3 bases at J, with 8 bases between the two ends. The CDR3 is 14 amino acids. The CDR3 DNA reads as TGTGCCAGCAGTTTAAGGGGAGACAATCAGCCCCAGCATTTT. It codes for CASSLRGDNQPQHF.

This chain links TRBV12-3 or TRBV12-4 with TRBJ2-7, with D possibly matching TRBD1 (6 bases). V lost 6 bases to trimming and J lost 2 bases, with 14 bases between them. The CDR3 contains 14 residues. The CDR3 DNA is TGTGCCAGCAGCAATACAGGGTGGGCCTACGAGCAGTACTTC. Its protein product is CASSNTGWAYEQYF.

The rearrangement uses TRBV5-1 and TRBJ2-7; TRBD1 agrees at 7 bases. This CDR3 contains 17 residues. V dropped 0 bases and J dropped 0; count of bases not matched to a gene: 9. Germline V gene lookup returns CDR1 SGHRS and CDR2 YFSETQ. CDR3 loop: CASSLGRWDSSSYEQYF. In DNA, the CDR3 is TGCGCCAGCAGCTTGGGCCGCTGGGACAGCAGCTCCTACGAGCAGTACTTC. The entire variable domain, with the rest obtained from reference TRBV5-1 and TRBJ2-7, is as follows: KAGVTQTPRYLIKTRGQQVTLSCSPISGHRSVSWYQQTPGQGLQFLFEYFSETQRNKGNFPGRFSGRQFSNSRSEMNVSTLELGDSALYLCASSLGRWDSSSYEQYFGPGTRLTVT.

There are many counts of this clonotype. The J gene is TRBJ1-6, the V gene TRBV5-6, with D hard to call. The CDR3 spans 14 residues. The germline V gene encodes CDR1 SGHDT and CDR2 YYEEEE. V lost 1 base and J lost 7, with 9 bases in between. The CDR3 nucleotides read TGTGCCAGCAGCTTGCGGGCCACCAATTCACCCCTCCACTTT. Residues: CASSLRATNSPLHF. Combining the CDR3 with reference TRBV5-6 and TRBJ1-6 gives the whole variable domain DAGVTQSPTHLIKTRGQQVTLRCSPKSGHDTVSWYQQALGQGPQFIFQYYEEEERQRGNFPDRFSGHQFPNYSSELNVNALLLGDSALYLCASSLRATNSPLHFGNGTRLTVT.

This clonotype has a handful of counts. The V call is TRBV11-1, the J call TRBJ2-7; D is uncertain. V was shortened by 5 bases and J by 5 bases, with 10 bases between the two germline ends. Germline-derived CDR1 and CDR2 are SGHAT and FQDESV (reference sequence). This CDR3 region has 12 residues. CDR3 sequence (DNA): TGTGCCAGCAGCGCCGGCCGAGACGAGCAGTACTTC. Protein: CASSAGRDEQYF.

This clonotype was detected ten times or more. V usage is TRBV7-9 and J usage is TRBJ2-7; 7 positions agree with TRBD2. CDR1 and CDR2 (germline): SEHNR, FQNEAQ (reference sequence). The CDR3 spans 16 residues. Trimming removed 2 bases from V and 2 bases from J; junction bases left unmatched: 9. Here the CDR3 DNA reads TGTGCCAGCAGCTTAATTCAAGCGGGGCCGGCCTACGAGCAGTACTTC. It yields the protein CASSLIQAGPAYEQYF.

The chain joins TRBV6-4 to TRBJ2-2; maybe TRBD2 (5 bases). Between the trimmed V and J ends, which lost 5 bases and 2 bases, there was a span of 12 bases. The CDR3 has 15 residues. Germline V CDR1 and CDR2: MRHNA, SNTAGT. CDR3 bases: TGTGCCAGCAGTAAGGACTCCTTAAACACCGGGGAGCTGTTTTTT. Encoded protein: CASSKDSLNTGELFF.

The chain combines TRBV25-1 with TRBJ1-1; D is unclear. V was shortened by 8 bases and J by 2 bases, with 15 bases between the two germline ends. The CDR3 has 14 residues. Germline CDR1 MGHDK, CDR2 SYGVNS. This chain's CDR3 is CASGSRVPNTEAFF. CDR3 nucleotides: TGTGCCAGCGGCTCAAGGGTCCCAAACACTGAAGCTTTCTTT.

On this clonotype: A junction boundary mismatches the germline segment, possibly from a read error. The chain is built from TRBV7-7 and TRBJ2-3; the match to TRBD2 covers 9 bases. Germline lookup yields CDR1 SSHAT and CDR2 FNYEAQ (reference sequence). CDR3 length: 17 residues. The CDR3 sequence is CASSSPSAGGVTDTQYF. For the CDR3, the DNA is TGTGCTAGCAGCTCGCCTTCGGCGGGGGGGGTCACAGATACGCAGTATTTT.

This clonotype was seen more than once but under ten times. The genes are TRBV24-1 and TRBJ2-1, with unresolved D. V was shortened by 0 bases and J by 15 bases, with 20 bases between the two germline ends. There are 15 residues in the CDR3. Germline V CDR1 and CDR2: KGHDR, SFDVKD. The CDR3 spells CATSDLLRAALWRFF. Here the CDR3 DNA reads TGTGCCACCAGTGATTTGCTCCGGGCGGCGCTATGGCGGTTCTTC.

This clonotype was counted a few times. The rearrangement uses TRBV25-1 and TRBJ2-3; 7 nucleotides line up with TRBD1. This CDR3 spans 15 amino acids. The V and J ends lost 7 bases and 3 bases, in that order; junction bases with no gene match: 10. CDR1 and CDR2 from the germline V gene are MGHDK and SYGVNS. Here the CDR3 DNA reads TGTGCCAGCACAAAAACAGGGGATAGGACAGATACGCAGTATTTT. Amino acid sequence: CASTKTGDRTDTQYF. Full variable domain (outside the CDR3, taken from reference TRBV25-1 and TRBJ2-3): EADIYQTPRYLVIGTGKKITLECSQTMGHDKMYWYQQDPGMELHLIHYSYGVNSTEKGDLSSESTVSRIRTEHFPLTLESARPSHTSQYLCASTKTGDRTDTQYFGPGTRLTVL.

This clonotype was counted many times. The genes are TRBV6-5 and TRBJ1-5; 8 bases fit TRBD1. J was trimmed by 0 bases and V by 2 bases; bases with no gene match: 6. The CDR3 has 17 amino acids. Germline lookup yields CDR1 MNHEY and CDR2 SVGAGI. Here the CDR3 reads CASSYPGQGTSNQPQHF. In DNA, the CDR3 is TGTGCCAGCAGTTACCCTGGACAGGGAACTAGCAATCAGCCCCAGCATTTT.

This clonotype was detected many times. The V and J genes are TRBV5-1 and TRBJ1-1; D gene ambiguous. This CDR3 contains 17 residues. CDR1 and CDR2 from the germline V gene are SGHRS and YFSETQ. Trimming pared 3 bases from V and 0 bases from J, leaving 18 bases between. CDR3 sequence (DNA): TGCGCCAGCAGCTCGGGGAAACTGCGCCCCATGAACACTGAAGCTTTCTTT. This gives the protein CASSSGKLRPMNTEAFF.

This clonotype has just a few counts. The chain joins TRBV12-3 or TRBV12-4 to TRBJ1-2, with D hard to call. CDR3 length: 11 residues. V dropped 6 bases and J dropped 3 bases, with 5 bases sitting between them. The chain's CDR3 is CASSADYGYTF. In DNA, the CDR3 is TGTGCCAGCAGCGCAGACTATGGCTACACCTTC.

Regarding this clonotype: A read error is possible here, since a much larger clone lies one base away. The chain joins TRBV20-1 to TRBJ2-1, with D perhaps matching TRBD1 or TRBD2 (5 bases each). The V and J ends lost 5 bases and 13 bases respectively, with 24 bases between them. The CDR3 spans 14 residues. The germline V gene encodes CDR1 DFQATT and CDR2 SNEGSKA (reference sequence). The CDR3 reads CSAFRRGTGNLQFF. The CDR3 bases are TGCAGTGCTTTTCGAAGAGGGACCGGGAACCTACAGTTCTTC.

The genes are TRBV4-3 and TRBJ2-7; 10 nucleotides agree with TRBD2. The CDR3 consists of 16 residues. CDR1 and CDR2 from the germline V gene are LGHNA and YSLEER. V dropped 1 base and J dropped 2; count of bases not matched to a gene: 5. The CDR3 is CASSQGLAGDTYEQYF. For the CDR3, the DNA is TGCGCCAGCAGCCAAGGACTAGCGGGCGACACCTACGAGCAGTACTTC.

CDR3 amino acids: CASTTGVNQPQHF. CDR3 coding DNA: TGTGCCAGCACCACCGGGGTCAATCAGCCCCAGCATTTT. The chain couples TRBV6-1 to TRBJ1-5, with D uncertain. The germline CDR1 and CDR2 sequences are MNHNS and SASEGT. V lost 7 bases, J lost 3 bases, and 10 bases lay in between. The CDR3 length is 13 residues.

The chain combines TRBV10-1 with TRBJ2-7; D gene ambiguous. Germline CDR1 WNHNN, CDR2 SYGVQD (reference sequence). The V end was cut by 3 bases, the J end by 2 bases, with 14 bases between. CDR3 length: 15 residues. This CDR3 reads CASSDLPLGTYEQYF. The CDR3 DNA reads as TGCGCCAGCAGTGATCTTCCCCTGGGAACCTACGAGCAGTACTTC.

This clonotype has a handful of counts. The V gene is TRBV18, the J gene TRBJ2-7; D unresolved. The CDR3 has 13 amino acids. The ends were cut back, 4 bases at V and 1 base at J, with 8 bases in the middle. Per the germline V gene, CDR1 is KGHSH and CDR2 is LQKENI. In DNA form, the CDR3 reads TGTGCCAGCTCACGGGCAGCGTCCTACGAGCAGTACTTC. Translated: CASSRAASYEQYF.

The chain has TRBV7-9 and TRBJ2-3; tentatively, D is TRBD1 (6 bases). CDR1 is SEHNR, CDR2 FQNEAQ, per germline (reference sequence). The CDR3 has 14 amino acids. The ends were cut back, 0 bases at V and 5 bases at J, with 9 bases in the middle. The CDR3, as DNA: TGTGCCAGCAGCTTAGCAACAGGGATAGATACGCAGTATTTT. Translation: CASSLATGIDTQYF.

The V gene is TRBV12-3 or TRBV12-4, the J gene TRBJ1-2, with no clear D. The CDR3 loop spans 15 amino acids. The V end was cut by 6 bases, the J end by 5 bases, with 19 bases between. In nucleotides, the CDR3 is TGTGCCAGCAGCATATACGGGGAACCTACTTATGGCTACACCTTC. Its protein is CASSIYGEPTYGYTF.

This clonotype occurred a few times. The chain employs TRBV20-1 and TRBJ1-1, with a weak D call TRBD1 (5 bases). V lost 2 bases to trimming and J lost 0 bases, with 10 bases between them. Germline-derived CDR1 and CDR2 are DFQATT and SNEGSKA (reference sequence). There are 14 residues in the CDR3. The CDR3 region has the DNA TGCAGTGCTAGAAGGGGCAGACTGAACACTGAAGCTTTCTTT. It translates to CSARRGRLNTEAFF.

The V and J genes are TRBV25-1 and TRBJ2-2; 7 bases fit TRBD2. The CDR3 extends over 15 amino acids. V was clipped by 0 bases and J by 4 bases; unmatched bases: 2. CDR1 is MGHDK and CDR2 is SYGVNS in the germline V gene. CDR3 sequence reads: CASSEYASGTGELFF. DNA for the CDR3: TGTGCCAGCAGTGAATATGCTAGCGGCACCGGGGAGCTGTTTTTT.

This clonotype was counted only a few times. The chain carries TRBV12-3 or TRBV12-4 and TRBJ2-7; D call uncertain. This CDR3 region has 12 residues. Between the trimmed V and J ends, which lost 4 bases and 9 bases, there was a span of 13 bases. The CDR3 sequence: CASSWSPVWQYF. For the CDR3, the DNA is TGTGCCAGCAGTTGGAGTCCGGTGTGGCAGTACTTC.

This clonotype was seen a handful of times. The chain links TRBV25-1 to TRBJ2-5; the match to TRBD2 covers 15 bases. The CDR3 loop spans 18 amino acids. V was clipped by 3 bases and J by 3 bases; unmatched bases: 8. Germline values: CDR1 MGHDK, CDR2 SYGVNS. The CDR3 DNA is TGTGCCAGCAGTGAGTCTCCGGGACTAGCGGGAGGTGAAGAGACCCAGTACTTC. Its translation is CASSESPGLAGGEETQYF.

This clonotype was seen a handful of times. The chain employs TRBV29-1 and TRBJ2-3; 10 positions agree with TRBD1. The germline CDR1 and CDR2 sequences are SQVTM and ANQGSEA. V shed 7 bases, J shed 4 bases, and the junction held 11 bases outside the gene matches. CDR3 length: 15 amino acids. The CDR3 bases are TGCAGCGCCCTCCCGACAGGGGGCGGTTCAGATACGCAGTATTTT. This gives the protein CSALPTGGGSDTQYF.